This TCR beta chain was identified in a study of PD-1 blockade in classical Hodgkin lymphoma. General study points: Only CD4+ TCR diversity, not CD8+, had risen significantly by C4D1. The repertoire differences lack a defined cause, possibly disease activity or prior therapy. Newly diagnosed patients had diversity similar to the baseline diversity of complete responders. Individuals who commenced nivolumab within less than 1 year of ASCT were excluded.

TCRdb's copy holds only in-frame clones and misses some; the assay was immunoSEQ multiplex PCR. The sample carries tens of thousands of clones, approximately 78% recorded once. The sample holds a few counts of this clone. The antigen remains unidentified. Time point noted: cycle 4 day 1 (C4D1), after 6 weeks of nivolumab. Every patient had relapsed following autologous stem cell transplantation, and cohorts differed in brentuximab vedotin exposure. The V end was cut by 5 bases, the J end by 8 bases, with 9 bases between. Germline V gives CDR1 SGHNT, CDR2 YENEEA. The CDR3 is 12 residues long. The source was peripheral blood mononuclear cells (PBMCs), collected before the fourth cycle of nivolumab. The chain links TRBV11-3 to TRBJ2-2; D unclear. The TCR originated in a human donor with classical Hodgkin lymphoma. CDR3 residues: CASSQERGELFF. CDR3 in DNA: TGTGCCAGCAGCCAGGAGAGAGGGGAGCTGTTTTTT.